This entry features one T cell receptor (beta chain) sequence. Its specificity is unknown. Germline V gene sequence: CDR1 SEHNR, CDR2 FQNEAQ (reference sequence). The V gene lost 7 bases and the J gene lost 6 bases, with 12 bases spanning the gap. The CDR3 spans 12 residues. TCRdb analysed the reads with MiXCR anew, one entry per CDR3 protein. The sample lists over 100,000 distinct CDR3 sequences, about 30% occurring once. This entry belongs to a study of T cell repertoires in cytomegalovirus infection. Study overall: Public TCR beta signature analysis indicated the presence of both CMV infection and matching HLA type.

This chain joins TRBV7-9 and TRBJ1-1; D ambiguous. The TCR originated in a human donor in good health (CMV status not recorded). Some clones in this sample may be carry-over from other donors' samples. The input for sequencing was CD8+ T cells from cultured PBMCs, taken from culture after CMV antigen stimulation. CDR3 protein: CASNARSPEAFF. The CDR3 DNA reads TGTGCCAGCAACGCGCGCAGCCCTGAAGCTTTCTTT. Based on the CDR3 plus reference TRBV7-9 and TRBJ1-1, the full variable domain is DTGVSQNPRHKITKRGQNVTFRCDPISEHNRLYWYRQTLGQGPEFLTYFQNEAQLEKSRLLSDRFSAERPKGSFSTLEIQRTEQGDSAMYLCASNARSPEAFFGQGTRLTVV.